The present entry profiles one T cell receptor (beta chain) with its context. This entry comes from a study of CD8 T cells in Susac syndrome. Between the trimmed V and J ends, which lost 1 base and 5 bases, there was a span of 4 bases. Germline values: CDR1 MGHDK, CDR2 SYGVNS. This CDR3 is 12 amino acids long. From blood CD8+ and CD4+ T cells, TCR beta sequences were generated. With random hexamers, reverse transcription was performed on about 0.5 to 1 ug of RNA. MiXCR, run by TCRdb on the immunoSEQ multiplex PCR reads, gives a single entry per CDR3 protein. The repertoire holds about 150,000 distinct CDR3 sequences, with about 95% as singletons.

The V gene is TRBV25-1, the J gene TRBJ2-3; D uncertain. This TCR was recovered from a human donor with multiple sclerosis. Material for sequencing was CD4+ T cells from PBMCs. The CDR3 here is CASSEFKDTQYF. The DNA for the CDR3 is TGTGCCAGCAGTGAATTTAAAGATACGCAGTATTTT.